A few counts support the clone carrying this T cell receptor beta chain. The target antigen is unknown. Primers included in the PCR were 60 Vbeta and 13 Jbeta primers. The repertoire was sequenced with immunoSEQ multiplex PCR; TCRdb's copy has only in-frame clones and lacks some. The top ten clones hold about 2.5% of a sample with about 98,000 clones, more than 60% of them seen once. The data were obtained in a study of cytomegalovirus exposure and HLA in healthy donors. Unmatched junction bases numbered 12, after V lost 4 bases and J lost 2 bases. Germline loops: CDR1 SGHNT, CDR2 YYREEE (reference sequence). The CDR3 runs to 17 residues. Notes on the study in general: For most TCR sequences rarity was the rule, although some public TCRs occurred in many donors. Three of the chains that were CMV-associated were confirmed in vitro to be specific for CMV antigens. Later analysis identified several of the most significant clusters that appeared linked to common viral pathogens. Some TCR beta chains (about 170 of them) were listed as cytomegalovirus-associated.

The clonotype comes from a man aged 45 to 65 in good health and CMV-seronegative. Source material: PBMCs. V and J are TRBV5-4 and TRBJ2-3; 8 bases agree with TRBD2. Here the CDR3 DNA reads TGTGCCAGCAGCCCCGGAAGGCTAGCGGGTCACACAGATACGCAGTATTTT. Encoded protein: CASSPGRLAGHTDTQYF.